One TCR beta chain is described in this entry. No antigen is known for it. These data originate in a study of immune cell composition in non-small cell lung cancer. Normal lung was taken at the farthest possible site, at least 3 cm from tumour. Whole-study findings and limits: Roughly 80% of squamous and about 30% of adenocarcinoma cases had tumour-associated clones >0.5%.

The data were produced by immunoSEQ multiplex PCR, yet TCRdb's version contains in-frame clones alone and is incomplete. Among 5,500 to 7,500 clones listed, approximately 71% were seen once. J gave up 3 bases and V 5 bases, and 8 bases lay outside the gene matches. The CDR3 loop spans 15 amino acids. Germline V gene lookup returns CDR1 SGHTA and CDR2 FQGTGA. The sequence was collected from a human donor with non-small cell lung cancer. Sequencing was carried out using non-adjacent lung tissue. The chain links TRBV7-3 to TRBJ2-5; 8 positions match TRBD2. CDR3 in amino acids: CASSATGTREETQYF. The CDR3 DNA reads as TGTGCCAGCAGCGCGACCGGGACTAGGGAAGAGACCCAGTACTTC.